Listed here are 14 T cell receptor beta chains from one sample, sequenced in a study of blood T cell repertoires in COVID-19. Assay: immunoSEQ multiplex PCR; the TCRdb copy retains only in-frame clones and omits some. The sample records under 350,000 clones, just over 85% being singletons. Sequencing input: PBMCs or T cells enriched from blood (not recorded which). These receptors all stem from a middle-aged woman with acute COVID-19.

The CDR3 reads CASSLRGRGEKLFF. The DNA for the CDR3 is TGTGCCAGCAGCCTCAGGGGGCGTGGGGAAAAACTGTTTTTT. The chain joins TRBV16 to TRBJ1-4, with 8 nucleotides matching TRBD1. CDR3 length equals 14 residues. Germline CDR1 reads KGHSY; CDR2 reads FQNENV. With V trimmed by 4 bases and J by 8 bases, 6 bases remained unmatched.

The CDR3 DNA reads as TGTGCCAGCAGACCCTACTCTAAGGGAGGGATCTATGGCTACACCTTC. Translation: CASRPYSKGGIYGYTF. The rearrangement links TRBV28 to TRBJ1-2; D is unresolved. The CDR3 extends over 16 amino acids. Germline values: CDR1 MDHEN, CDR2 SYDVKM. V lost 6 bases and J lost 4, with 21 bases in between.

The chain employs TRBV7-9 and TRBJ1-5; no clear D gene. Germline-derived CDR1 and CDR2 are SEHNR and FQNEAQ (reference sequence). Trimming shortened V by 5 bases and J by 7 bases, and 15 bases separated the two germline ends. The CDR3 has 14 residues. The CDR3 spells CASSLLGPSQPQHF. The DNA for the CDR3 is TGTGCCAGCAGCCTTCTGGGCCCAAGCCAGCCCCAGCATTTT. The full variable domain, rest sourced from reference TRBV7-9 and TRBJ1-5, is DTGVSQNPRHKITKRGQNVTFRCDPISEHNRLYWYRQTLGQGPEFLTYFQNEAQLEKSRLLSDRFSAERPKGSFSTLEIQRTEQGDSAMYLCASSLLGPSQPQHFGDGTRLSIL.

This clone was found once. The V gene is TRBV27, the J gene TRBJ2-5; 10 nucleotides align to TRBD1. This CDR3 comprises 15 residues. CDR1 is MNHEY, CDR2 SMNVEV, per germline (reference sequence). V was clipped by 7 bases and J by 6 bases; unmatched bases: 11. The CDR3 loop reads CASTQSGDRGKTQYF. In DNA, the CDR3 is TGTGCCAGCACCCAATCAGGGGACAGGGGAAAGACCCAGTACTTC.

The chain carries TRBV11-3 and TRBJ2-7, with 8 bases identical to TRBD1. The CDR3 is 16 residues long. Germline V gene sequence: CDR1 SGHNT, CDR2 YENEEA. Trimming removed 5 bases from V and 2 bases from J; junction bases left unmatched: 11. The CDR3 protein is CASSQRTGSLAYEQYF. The CDR3 region has the DNA TGTGCCAGCAGCCAAAGGACAGGGAGCCTCGCCTACGAGCAGTACTTC.

V is TRBV5-4 and J is TRBJ1-2; TRBD1 might be the D (6 bases). CDR1 and CDR2 (germline): SGHNT, YYREEE (reference sequence). The CDR3 length is 15 residues. Trimming removed 4 bases at V and 6 bases at J, with 19 bases between. The CDR3 sequence is CASSLRRQAMDGYTF. The CDR3 coding sequence is TGTGCCAGCAGCCTCCGGAGACAGGCAATGGATGGCTACACCTTC. The full variable domain, rest sourced from reference TRBV5-4 and TRBJ1-2, is ETGVTQSPTHLIKTRGQQVTLRCSSQSGHNTVSWYQQALGQGPQFIFQYYREEENGRGNFPPRFSGLQFPNYSSELNVNALELDDSALYLCASSLRRQAMDGYTFGSGTRLTVV.

The chain uses TRBV3-1 (or the pseudogene TRBV3-2) and TRBJ1-6; 10 positions match TRBD1. The junction had 5 bases not matched to a gene; V was cut back by 10 bases and J by 5 bases. Germline V gives CDR1 LGHDT, CDR2 YNNKEL (reference sequence). The CDR3 runs 14 residues. The CDR3 DNA reads TGTGCCACCAGACAGGGGGCTGATAATTCACCCCTCCACTTT. It specifies CATRQGADNSPLHF.

V usage is TRBV7-2 and J usage is TRBJ1-6, with D perhaps TRBD1 (6 bases). Per germline, CDR1 SGHTA and CDR2 FQGNSA. The length of the CDR3 is 15 residues. Trimming cost V 4 bases and J 7 bases, with 14 bases left between them. CDR3 protein: CASSYSTGQNSPLHF. For the CDR3, the DNA is TGTGCCAGCAGCTATTCGACAGGACAGAATTCACCCCTCCACTTT.

The rearrangement links TRBV3-1 (or the pseudogene TRBV3-2) to TRBJ1-1; tentatively, D is TRBD1 (6 bases). Germline V gene lookup returns CDR1 LGHDT and CDR2 YNNKEL (reference sequence). Trimming took off 3 bases at V and 7 bases at J, with 15 bases between the two ends. The CDR3 is 14 amino acids. The CDR3 is CASSHSAKQGEAFF. In nucleotides, the CDR3 is TGTGCCAGCAGCCACTCAGCGAAACAGGGTGAAGCTTTCTTT.

This clone was counted a single time. The CDR3 DNA reads as TGTGCCAGCAGCCCTCAACCGGGACTAGTGAGGGATGAGCAGTTCTTC. Its protein is CASSPQPGLVRDEQFF. The chain has TRBV7-3 and TRBJ2-1, with 8 bases fitting TRBD2. The CDR3 length is 16 residues. V lost 5 bases, J lost 8 bases, and 14 bases stayed unmatched. The V gene's germline CDR1 is SGHTA and CDR2 FQGTGA.

The chain uses TRBV5-8 and TRBJ1-5; no clear D gene. The CDR3 is made up of 15 amino acids. V lost 4 bases, J lost 0 bases, and 11 bases lay in between. The V gene's germline CDR1 is SGHTS and CDR2 YDEGEE. The CDR3 nucleotides are TGTGCCAGCAGCACTAGGGATTATAGCAATCAGCCCCAGCATTTT. Amino acids: CASSTRDYSNQPQHF.

This chain links TRBV11-2 with TRBJ2-5, with 7 bases fitting TRBD2. Per germline, CDR1 SGHAT and CDR2 FQNNGV. V shed 1 base and J 3 bases; nucleotides not matched to a gene: 5. CDR3 size: 15 residues. Written as DNA, the CDR3 is TGTGCCAGCAGCTTAGGTGGGAGGGGCAAAGAGACCCAGTACTTC. The encoded protein is CASSLGGRGKETQYF.

The chain combines TRBV6-2 or TRBV6-3 with TRBJ2-5; unclear D gene. The V gene's germline CDR1 is MNHEY and CDR2 SVGEGT. This CDR3 contains 15 residues. V was trimmed by 0 bases and J by 5 bases, leaving 13 bases between them. CDR3: CASSYSALSRETQYF. CDR3 nucleotide sequence: TGTGCCAGCAGTTACTCGGCTTTATCGCGGGAGACCCAGTACTTC.

This rearrangement joins TRBV9 to TRBJ2-1, with D possibly matching TRBD2 (6 bases). The length of the CDR3 is 13 residues. The V gene's germline CDR1 is SGDLS and CDR2 YYNGEE. Trimming shortened V by 3 bases and J by 9 bases, and 13 bases separated the two germline ends. The CDR3 here is CASSAGEAGEQFF. In nucleotides, the CDR3 is TGTGCCAGCAGCGCGGGGGAGGCTGGTGAGCAGTTCTTC.